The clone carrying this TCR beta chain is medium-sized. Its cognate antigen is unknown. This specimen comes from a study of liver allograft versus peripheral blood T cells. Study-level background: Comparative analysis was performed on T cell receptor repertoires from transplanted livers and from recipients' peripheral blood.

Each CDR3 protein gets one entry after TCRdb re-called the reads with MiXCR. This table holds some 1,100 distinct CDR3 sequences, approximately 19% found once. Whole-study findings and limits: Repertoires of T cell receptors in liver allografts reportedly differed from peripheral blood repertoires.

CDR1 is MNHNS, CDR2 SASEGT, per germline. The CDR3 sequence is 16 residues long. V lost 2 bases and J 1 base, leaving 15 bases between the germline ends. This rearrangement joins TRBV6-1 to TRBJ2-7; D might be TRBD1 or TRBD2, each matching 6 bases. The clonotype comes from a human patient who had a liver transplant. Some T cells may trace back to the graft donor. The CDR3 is CASSESNRGASYEQYF. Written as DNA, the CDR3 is TGTGCCAGCAGTGAATCAAATAGGGGGGCGTCCTACGAGCAGTACTTC.